These 3 T cell receptor beta chains originate from one sample sequenced in a study of blood T cell repertoires in COVID-19. The data were produced by immunoSEQ multiplex PCR, yet TCRdb's version contains in-frame clones alone and is incomplete. This table holds some 150,000 clones, around nine tenths found once. Sequenced material: peripheral blood. These TCRs come from a woman aged 50 to 60 with active or convalescent COVID-19.

For the CDR3, the DNA is TGTGCCAGCAGCTCCCGGGGACAGGGGGCCGAAGCTTTCTTT. It specifies CASSSRGQGAEAFF. The chain has TRBV7-9 and TRBJ1-1; TRBD1 aligns across 12 bases. J was trimmed by 8 bases and V by 4 bases; bases with no gene match: 5. Germline CDR1 is SEHNR and CDR2 is FQNEAQ (reference sequence). This CDR3 spans 14 amino acids.

This clone was observed a few times. The chain has TRBV6-4 and TRBJ2-3, with D possibly matching TRBD2 (5 bases). CDR3 length: 14 amino acids. CDR1 and CDR2 (germline): MRHNA, SNTAGT. V dropped 6 bases and J dropped 4 bases, with 14 bases sitting between them. The CDR3 DNA sequence: TGTGCCAGCAGCCATGGACTTCAGTCAGATACGCAGTATTTT. It specifies CASSHGLQSDTQYF.

V usage is TRBV5-1 and J usage is TRBJ2-6, with D unresolved. The germline gives CDR1 SGHRS, CDR2 YFSETQ. Trimming removed 0 bases from V and 0 bases from J, with 13 bases in between. This CDR3 comprises 18 residues. CDR3: CASSLALSTGSGANVLTF. The CDR3, as DNA: TGCGCCAGCAGCTTGGCCCTAAGTACCGGCTCTGGGGCCAACGTCCTGACTTTC.